The present TCR beta chain was sequenced within a study of T-cell memory formation after mild COVID-19. The study, taken as a whole, reports: The pre-infection memory compartment contained some responding clones, suggesting cross-reactive memory joined.

One entry per CDR3 protein, called by TCRdb with MiXCR from the 5' RACE reads. The data contain roughly 250,000 distinct CDR3 sequences, around 15% of them singletons. Trimming took off 1 base at V and 6 bases at J, with 8 bases between the two ends. The CDR3 contains 13 residues. This clonotype was detected a few times. No antigen is known for it. The sample comprised PBMCs or a T cell subset sorted from them (not recorded which). The source of this sequence is a man aged 18 to 35 who had mild COVID-19 (a few samples of this study predate the infection). Cell type and time point are not known. The rearrangement joins TRBV12-3 or TRBV12-4 to TRBJ2-3; D ambiguous. The CDR3 loop is CASSLGIRDTQYF. Written as DNA, the CDR3 is TGTGCCAGCAGTTTAGGTATCCGGGATACGCAGTATTTT.